The source of this T cell receptor beta chain is a study of CD8 T cells in Susac syndrome (dated by TCRdb to the late 2010s). The study in broad terms: Among the sequenced Susac syndrome patients, five or six had clinically active disease and roughly eight were in clinical remission. Susac syndrome patients were therapy-naive, on corticosteroids (some also receiving IVIg), or on IVIg alone at blood withdrawal. Repertoire sequencing was used to test whether CD8+ T cell activation and differentiation in Susac syndrome was antigen driven. The study compared CD8+ T cell repertoire clonality among over ten healthy donors, some 14 Susac syndrome patients and 15 multiple sclerosis patients.

What the study reported, not specific to this receptor: Clonal expansion was observed in Susac syndrome CD8+ repertoires, with the highest expansion in CD8+ TEMRA cells and greater expansion in clinically active than in remitting patients. Looking at Susac-specific public clones, the researchers identified 15 to 20 in the total CD8+ repertoire and roughly five in the CD8+ TEMRA repertoire. The TCR sequencing and HLA analysis was acknowledged to have included a relatively small number of individuals.

Notes on this clonotype: Its antigen specificity is not known. Base qualities were left out, and no much larger clone turns up one base away.

High-throughput TCR beta sequencing profiled peripheral blood CD8+ and CD4+ T cells from healthy donors, Susac syndrome patients and multiple sclerosis patients. Susac syndrome patients met recently defined diagnostic criteria for definite or probable disease. Bulk CD8+ and CD4+ T cells were purified by magnetic negative isolation, while CD8+ TEMRA cells were enriched using FACS. Blood was collected in EDTA tubes and processed within 24 hours, with PBMCs isolated through density gradient centrifugation. PBMCs destined for TCR sequencing were cryopreserved in liquid nitrogen and later thawed in a 37 °C water bath. A purity of at least 90% was achieved for sorted or isolated CD4+, CD8+ and CD8+ TEMRA cells. RNA was extracted using the RNeasy kit, and about 0.45 to 1 ug of the RNA was reverse transcribed with random hexamers. The immunoSEQ multiplex PCR assay, covering 54 Vbeta and 13 Jbeta segments, was used to amplify TCR beta CDR3 regions. PCR amplification bias was corrected by using a synthetic template baseline for primer optimization and computational correction. The source study handled its data this way. Reads were annotated to V, D and J genes according to IMGT and were analyzed with immunoSEQ Analyzer, with only productive sequences retained. Clonality was computed as one minus Shannon entropy normalized by log2 of the number of productive unique sequences. Public and private clones were assessed among the 100 most prevalent clones of each patient and control. Clones were defined as Susac-specific if absent from the healthy and MS cohorts, from over a thousand published viral clones and from other ImmuneACCESS disease sequences. TCRdb's own reprocessing of the public reads used fastp at Q25 and MiXCR and kept productive beta chains. Every CDR3 protein is listed once, alongside the most common genes and DNA of its rows. The V and J calls were determined by TCRdb, not by the authors. The table for this sample lists some 200,000 distinct CDR3 sequences; more than 85% of them were counted only once. The ten largest make up about 0.15% of the sample.

CDR1 and CDR2 are drawn from the germline V gene: MDHEN, SYDVKM. V is reduced by 6 bases and J by 0 bases, leaving a spacing of 12 bases between them. The CDR3 goes from the cysteine to the phenylalanine over 14 residues. The read is trimmed to its CDR3 DNA, 42 bases read in frame from base 1. Sequencing was done on a sample of CD8+ T cells from PBMCs. This sequence was found in a human donor with Susac syndrome. The chain couples TRBV28 to TRBJ2-7; the D gene assignment is ambiguous. The sequenced DNA is TGTGCCAGCAGCTACACGGGTCGCTCCTACGAGCAGTACTTC. The translation is CASSYTGRSYEQYF.